The 6 T cell receptor beta chains reported below all come from one sample, sequenced in a study of blood T cell repertoires in COVID-19. Assay used: immunoSEQ multiplex PCR; TCRdb lists only in-frame clones, some missing. The sample carries roughly 230,000 clones, roughly 84% recorded once. Sequenced: peripheral blood. These TCRs come from a man aged 40-55 years with acute or convalescent COVID-19.

The chain combines TRBV2 with TRBJ2-3; 7 positions agree with TRBD1. The junction had 6 bases not matched to a gene; V was cut back by 7 bases and J by 2 bases. Looked up from germline, CDR1 is SNHLY and CDR2 is FYNNEI. The CDR3 runs 14 residues. CDR3 bases: TGTGCCAGCAAGGGGGACAGAATCACAGATACGCAGTATTTT. Protein: CASKGDRITDTQYF.

The rearrangement uses TRBV12-3 or TRBV12-4 and TRBJ1-1; D remains ambiguous. This CDR3 comprises 13 residues. Between the trimmed V and J ends, which lost 5 bases and 0 bases, there was a span of 7 bases. The CDR3 spells CASSGVMNTEAFF. The CDR3 DNA reads TGTGCCAGCAGTGGAGTTATGAACACTGAAGCTTTCTTT.

The J gene is TRBJ1-5, the V gene TRBV6-5; D is uncertain. This CDR3 has 14 amino acids. Trimming stripped 2 bases from V and 2 bases from J, with 7 bases between. Germline lookup yields CDR1 MNHEY and CDR2 SVGAGI. The CDR3 loop reads CASSYDGGNQPQHF. The CDR3 DNA is TGTGCCAGCAGTTACGACGGAGGCAATCAGCCCCAGCATTTT.

The rearrangement links TRBV6-2 or TRBV6-3 to TRBJ2-1; unclear D gene. This CDR3 comprises 13 residues. With 2 bases removed from V and 4 bases from J, the gap between germline ends came to 6 bases. Germline lookup yields CDR1 MNHEY and CDR2 SVGEGT. In DNA, the CDR3 is TGTGCCAGCAGTTACGGGCCATACAATGAGCAGTTCTTC. Translating it yields CASSYGPYNEQFF.

The chain has TRBV15 and TRBJ1-2; perhaps TRBD1 as D (5 bases). This CDR3 is built from 16 residues. Germline lookup yields CDR1 LNHNV and CDR2 YYDKDF (reference sequence). V lost 0 bases, J lost 3 bases, and 14 bases lay in between. DNA of the CDR3: TGTGCCACCAGCAGAGATGCTGCCGGGACTTACTATGGCTACACCTTC. It specifies CATSRDAAGTYYGYTF.

The chain recombines TRBV29-1 with TRBJ1-1; no definite D call. The CDR3 consists of 14 residues. V was clipped by 0 bases and J by 1 base, with 9 bases between them. The V gene's germline CDR1 is SQVTM and CDR2 ANQGSEA. Here the CDR3 reads CSVEDLVPNTEAFF. The DNA of the CDR3 is TGCAGCGTTGAAGACCTAGTCCCGAACACTGAAGCTTTCTTT. Variable domain in full (rest from reference TRBV29-1 and TRBJ1-1): SAVISQKPSRDICQRGTSLTIQCQVDSQVTMMFWYRQQPGQSLTLIATANQGSEATYESGFVIDKFPISRPNLTFSTLTVSNMSPEDSSIYLCSVEDLVPNTEAFFGQGTRLTVV.